The clone carrying this TCR beta chain was counted a few times. Its antigen is as yet unknown. Deletions cut 4 bases from V and 4 bases from J, with 16 bases between. This CDR3 is built from 15 residues. CDR1 and CDR2 from the germline V gene are LGHDT and YNNKEL (reference sequence). The table came from immunoSEQ multiplex PCR; TCRdb's copy has only in-frame clones and leaves some out. Among 150,000 or so clones listed, 85% to 95% were seen once. The entry originates in a study of T cell responses to AZD1222 COVID-19 vaccine. Background on the study: Researchers grouped second doses given at about 4 or about 12 weeks into one pool. Study-level points and caveats: Increases in Spike-specific TCR breadth and depth were seen after two AZD1222 doses. There were repertoire samples only from the period after the peak T cell response.

The sequence was collected from an adult in good health. This chain links TRBV3-1 (or the pseudogene TRBV3-2) with TRBJ1-1, with a tentative D call TRBD1 (6 bases). The source material was peripheral blood, sampled on day 0 of AZD1222 vaccination. CDR3: CASSPSGRGLTEAFF. The CDR3 DNA reads TGTGCCAGCAGCCCCTCTGGGCGGGGGCTCACTGAAGCTTTCTTT.